The 10 T cell receptor beta chains given below trace back to one sample, sequenced in a study of vaccination effects on CD4 cells after COVID-19. The assay was immunoSEQ multiplex PCR, and TCRdb's table has in-frame clones only and misses some. The sample consists of about 40,000 clones, approximately 68% of them appearing once. Within the ViraFEST assay, antigen-specific CD4+ T cells underwent expansion with viral peptide pools prior to sequencing. Once cultured for approximately ten days, the cells underwent separation to obtain CD4+ T cells. None of the vaccinated had previously contracted SARS-CoV-2, and their nucleocapsid antibodies tested negative. No antigen has been identified for these receptors. The sequencing used CD4+ T cells from PBMCs cultured with HCoV-OC43 spike peptides, collected before COVID-19 vaccination. Subset: HCoV-OC43 spike overlapping peptide pool stimulation. These receptor sequences come from a human donor who received a COVID-19 vaccine.

With respect to this clone: The conserved phenylalanine or tryptophan is not found at the CDR3 terminus, so this likely reflects a read error. The limits of the CDR3 on the DNA are not certain, so only TCRdb's listed CDR3 is given. The V call is TRBV7-4, the J call TRBJ1-6; the DNA was not used to check the table's D call, TRBD1. The CDR3 is made up of 12 amino acids, end residues included. The germline V gene encodes CDR1 SGHVT and CDR2 SQSDAQ. The CDR3 sequence: CASSLVFGTGSL.

This chain uses TRBV19 with TRBJ1-6; TRBD1 agrees at 9 bases. CDR1 is LNHDA, CDR2 SQIVND, per germline (reference sequence). This CDR3 region has 16 residues. V gave up 1 base and J gave up 10 bases; unmatched junction bases: 8. The DNA for the CDR3 is TGTGCCAGTAGTATAGGCTGGGACAGGGTGCCCTCACCCCTCCACTTT. This gives the protein CASSIGWDRVPSPLHF.

The chain combines TRBV4-1 with TRBJ1-4, with D unclear. Germline V gene lookup returns CDR1 MGHRA and CDR2 YSYEKL. V was shortened by 1 base and J by 7 bases, with 10 bases between the two germline ends. This CDR3 region has 14 residues. DNA for the CDR3: TGCGCCAGCAGCCAAGCCGGGTTCGGTGAAAAACTGTTTTTT. Translated, it gives CASSQAGFGEKLFF.

This rearrangement joins TRBV19 to TRBJ2-3, with 13 nucleotides matching TRBD2. The CDR3 is made up of 16 amino acids. CDR1 is LNHDA and CDR2 is SQIVND in the germline V gene (reference sequence). V shed 3 bases and J 1 base; nucleotides not matched to a gene: 1. The CDR3 is CASSIGLAGGTDTQYF. As DNA, the CDR3 is TGTGCCAGTAGTATCGGACTAGCGGGGGGCACAGATACGCAGTATTTT.

V is TRBV6-6 and J is TRBJ2-7, with D possibly TRBD1 on 5 matching bases. This CDR3 is built from 13 residues. The germline V gene encodes CDR1 MNHNY and CDR2 SVGAGI (reference sequence). Trimming took 7 bases from V and 2 from J, leaving 12 bases between them. CDR3 sequence (DNA): TGTGCCAGCATGGAAGGGGCCACCTACGAGCAGTACTTC. Its protein is CASMEGATYEQYF.

The rearrangement uses TRBV7-2 and TRBJ2-3; D is perhaps TRBD2 (6 bases). The germline V and J ends were trimmed by 1 base and 2 bases, with 10 bases remaining between them. The CDR3 loop spans 15 amino acids. Germline CDR1 is SGHTA and CDR2 is FQGNSA. The CDR3 DNA is TGTGCCAGCAGCTTAGTCGCTAGCGACACAGATACGCAGTATTTT. Translated: CASSLVASDTDTQYF.

CDR3 DNA sequence: TGTGCCAGCAGTTACGACACGGTGAACACTGAAGCTTTCTTT. Translated, it gives CASSYDTVNTEAFF. The genes are TRBV6-5 and TRBJ1-1, with no clear D. The CDR3 is 14 amino acids. CDR1 is MNHEY, CDR2 SVGAGI, per germline. V shed 2 bases and J shed 0 bases, with 7 bases lying between them.

The V and J genes are TRBV6-1 and TRBJ1-6; 8 bases map to TRBD1. The CDR3 consists of 15 residues. The V segment lost 2 bases and the J segment 7 bases; nucleotides outside the gene matches: 4. CDR1 is MNHNS, CDR2 SASEGT, per germline. The CDR3 sequence: CASSERTGQNSPLHF. The CDR3 region has the DNA TGTGCCAGCAGTGAAAGGACAGGGCAAAATTCACCCCTCCACTTT.

This clone was seen only a few times. The rearrangement joins TRBV19 to TRBJ1-2; 7 bases align to TRBD1. The CDR3 totals 14 residues. V gave up 5 bases and J gave up 3 bases; unmatched junction bases: 6. The germline CDR1 and CDR2 sequences are LNHDA and SQIVND (reference sequence). The CDR3 spells CASSPDRAHYGYTF. The CDR3 nucleotides read TGTGCCAGTAGTCCCGACAGGGCCCACTATGGCTACACCTTC.

CDR3 sequence: CASSPVGGTGLRIYEQYF. In DNA form, the CDR3 reads TGTGCCAGCAGTCCAGTCGGCGGGACAGGCCTCCGGATCTACGAGCAGTACTTC. The rearrangement links TRBV6-6 to TRBJ2-7; 8 nucleotides align to TRBD1. Trimming took 5 bases from V and 3 from J; bases not matched to a gene: 18. The CDR3 spans 18 residues. Germline loops: CDR1 MNHNY, CDR2 SVGAGI (reference sequence).